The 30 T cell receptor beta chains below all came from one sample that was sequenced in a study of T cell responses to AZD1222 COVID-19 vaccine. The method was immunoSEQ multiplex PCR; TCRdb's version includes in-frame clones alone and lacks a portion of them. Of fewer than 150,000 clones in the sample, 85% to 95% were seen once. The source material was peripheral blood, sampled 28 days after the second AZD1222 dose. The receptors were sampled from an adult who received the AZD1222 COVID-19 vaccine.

Here the CDR3 reads CAISSGDYGYTF. The CDR3 region has the DNA TGTGCCATCAGTTCCGGGGACTATGGCTACACCTTC. The chain joins TRBV10-3 to TRBJ1-2; D gene ambiguous. The CDR3 is made up of 12 amino acids. Germline CDR1 reads ENHRY; CDR2 reads SYGVKD. V lost 5 bases and J 3 bases, leaving 7 bases between the germline ends.

This CDR3 reads CASSLQANSPLHF. CDR3 DNA sequence: TGTGCCAGCAGTTTACAGGCTAATTCACCCCTCCACTTT. The V gene is TRBV27, the J gene TRBJ1-6; no clear D gene. The V and J ends lost 2 bases and 6 bases respectively, with 5 bases between them. Germline V gene lookup returns CDR1 MNHEY and CDR2 SMNVEV (reference sequence). There are 13 residues in the CDR3.

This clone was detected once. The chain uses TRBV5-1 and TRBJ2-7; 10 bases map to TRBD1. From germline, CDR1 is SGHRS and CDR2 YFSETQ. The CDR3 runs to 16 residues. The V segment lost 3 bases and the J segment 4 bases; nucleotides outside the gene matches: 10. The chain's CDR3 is CASSWGTGEGPYEQYF. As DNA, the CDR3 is TGCGCCAGCAGCTGGGGGACAGGGGAAGGTCCTTACGAGCAGTACTTC. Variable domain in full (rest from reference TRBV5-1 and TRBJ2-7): KAGVTQTPRYLIKTRGQQVTLSCSPISGHRSVSWYQQTPGQGLQFLFEYFSETQRNKGNFPGRFSGRQFSNSRSEMNVSTLELGDSALYLCASSWGTGEGPYEQYFGPGTRLTVT.

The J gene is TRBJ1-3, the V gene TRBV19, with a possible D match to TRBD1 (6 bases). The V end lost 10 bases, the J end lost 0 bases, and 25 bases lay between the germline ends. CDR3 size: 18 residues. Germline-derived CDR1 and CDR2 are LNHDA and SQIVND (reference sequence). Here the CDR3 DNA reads TGTGCCATCACCCCGGGGGCAGCACAGGGAGACTCTGGAAACACCATATATTTT. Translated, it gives CAITPGAAQGDSGNTIYF.

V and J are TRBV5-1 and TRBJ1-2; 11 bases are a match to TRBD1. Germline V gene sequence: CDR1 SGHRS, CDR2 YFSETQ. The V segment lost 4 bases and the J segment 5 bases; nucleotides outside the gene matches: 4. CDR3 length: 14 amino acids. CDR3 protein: CASSLGQGEYGYTF. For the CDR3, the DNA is TGCGCCAGCAGCCTGGGACAGGGGGAATATGGCTACACCTTC.

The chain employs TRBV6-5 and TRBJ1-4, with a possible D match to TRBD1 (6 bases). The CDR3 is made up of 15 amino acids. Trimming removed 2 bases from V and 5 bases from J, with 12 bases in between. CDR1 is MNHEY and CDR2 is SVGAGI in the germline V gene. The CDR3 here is CASSYQGGENEKLFF. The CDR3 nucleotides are TGTGCCAGCAGTTACCAAGGGGGGGAAAATGAAAAACTGTTTTTT.

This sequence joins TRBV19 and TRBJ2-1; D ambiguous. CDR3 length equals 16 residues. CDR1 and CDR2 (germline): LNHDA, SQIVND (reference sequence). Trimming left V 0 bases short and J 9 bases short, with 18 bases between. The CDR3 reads CASSIDGSERRAEQFF. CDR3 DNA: TGTGCCAGTAGTATAGATGGTTCGGAGCGTCGGGCTGAGCAGTTCTTC.

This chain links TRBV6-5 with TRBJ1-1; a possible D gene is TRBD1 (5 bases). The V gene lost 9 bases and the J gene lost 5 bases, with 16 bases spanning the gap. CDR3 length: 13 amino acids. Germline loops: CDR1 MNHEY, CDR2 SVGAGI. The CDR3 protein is CASLLGGSTEAFF. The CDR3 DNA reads TGTGCCAGTCTACTGGGGGGGAGTACTGAAGCTTTCTTT.

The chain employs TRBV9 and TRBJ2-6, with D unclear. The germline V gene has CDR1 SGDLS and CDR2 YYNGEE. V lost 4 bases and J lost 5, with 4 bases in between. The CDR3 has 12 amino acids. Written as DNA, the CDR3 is TGTGCCAGCAGCCCCCGGGCCAACGTCCTGACTTTC. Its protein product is CASSPRANVLTF.

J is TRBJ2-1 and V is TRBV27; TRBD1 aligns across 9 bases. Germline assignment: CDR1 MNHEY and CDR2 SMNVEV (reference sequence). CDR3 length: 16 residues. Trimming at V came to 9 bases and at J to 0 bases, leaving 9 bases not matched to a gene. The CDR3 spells CASSPTGGISYNEQFF. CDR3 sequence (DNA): TGTGCCAGTAGTCCGACAGGGGGGATCTCCTACAATGAGCAGTTCTTC.

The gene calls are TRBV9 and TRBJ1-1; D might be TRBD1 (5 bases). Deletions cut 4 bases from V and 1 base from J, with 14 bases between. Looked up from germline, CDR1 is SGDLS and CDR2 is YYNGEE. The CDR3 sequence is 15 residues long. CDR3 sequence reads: CASSPKGTENTEAFF. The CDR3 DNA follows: TGTGCCAGCAGCCCCAAGGGGACGGAGAACACTGAAGCTTTCTTT.

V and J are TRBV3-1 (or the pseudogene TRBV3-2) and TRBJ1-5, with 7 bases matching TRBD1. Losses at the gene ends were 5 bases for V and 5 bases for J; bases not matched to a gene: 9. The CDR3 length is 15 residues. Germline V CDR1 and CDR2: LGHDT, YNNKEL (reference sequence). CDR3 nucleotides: TGTGCCAGCAGCTCAGACAGGGAAGGTGATCAGCCCCAGCATTTT. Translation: CASSSDREGDQPQHF.

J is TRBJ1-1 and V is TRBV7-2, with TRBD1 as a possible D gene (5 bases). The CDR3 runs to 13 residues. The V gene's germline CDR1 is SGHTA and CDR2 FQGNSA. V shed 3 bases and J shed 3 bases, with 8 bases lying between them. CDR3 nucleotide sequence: TGTGCCAGCAGCTTGTCGGGGGACACTGAAGCTTTCTTT. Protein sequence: CASSLSGDTEAFF.

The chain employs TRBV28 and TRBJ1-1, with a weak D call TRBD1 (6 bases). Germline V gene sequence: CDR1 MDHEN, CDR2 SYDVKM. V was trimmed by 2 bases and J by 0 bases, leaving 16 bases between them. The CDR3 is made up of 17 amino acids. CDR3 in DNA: TGTGCCAGCAGTTTAATTCTGACAGGAGTCATGAACACTGAAGCTTTCTTT. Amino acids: CASSLILTGVMNTEAFF.

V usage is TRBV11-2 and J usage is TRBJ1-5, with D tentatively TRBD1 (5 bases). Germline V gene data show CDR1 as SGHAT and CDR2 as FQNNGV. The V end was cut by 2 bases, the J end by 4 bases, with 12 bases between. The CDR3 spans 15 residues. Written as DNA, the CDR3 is TGTGCCAGCAGCTTATCGGGACTGAGTAATCAGCCCCAGCATTTT. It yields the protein CASSLSGLSNQPQHF.

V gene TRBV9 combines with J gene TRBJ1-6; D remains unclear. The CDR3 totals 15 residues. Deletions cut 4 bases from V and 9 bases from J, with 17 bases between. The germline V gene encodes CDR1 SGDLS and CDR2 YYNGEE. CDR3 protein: CASSNTQRGASPLHF. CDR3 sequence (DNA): TGTGCCAGCAGCAATACACAACGGGGAGCTTCACCCCTCCACTTT.

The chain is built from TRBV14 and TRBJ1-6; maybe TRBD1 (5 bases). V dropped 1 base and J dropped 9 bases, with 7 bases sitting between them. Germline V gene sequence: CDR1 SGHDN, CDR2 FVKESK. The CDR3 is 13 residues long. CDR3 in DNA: TGTGCCAGCAGCCAAGTGGGGCTTTCACCCCTCCACTTT. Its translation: CASSQVGLSPLHF.

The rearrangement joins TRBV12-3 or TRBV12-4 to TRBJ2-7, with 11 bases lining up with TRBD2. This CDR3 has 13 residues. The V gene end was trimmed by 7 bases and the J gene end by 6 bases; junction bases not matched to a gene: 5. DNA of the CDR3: TGTGCCAGCAACCTTAGCGGGGGGGGCGAGCAGTACTTC. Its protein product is CASNLSGGGEQYF.

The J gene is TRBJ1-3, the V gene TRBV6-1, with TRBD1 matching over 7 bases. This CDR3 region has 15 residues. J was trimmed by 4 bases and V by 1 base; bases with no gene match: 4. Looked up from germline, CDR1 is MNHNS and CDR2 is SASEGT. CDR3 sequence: CASSEEGAGGNTIYF. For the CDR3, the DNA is TGTGCCAGCAGTGAAGAGGGGGCAGGAGGAAACACCATATATTTT.

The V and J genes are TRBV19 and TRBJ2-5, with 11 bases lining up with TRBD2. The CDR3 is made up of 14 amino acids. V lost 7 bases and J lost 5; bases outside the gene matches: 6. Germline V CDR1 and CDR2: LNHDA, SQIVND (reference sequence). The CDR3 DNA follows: TGTGCCAGTAAAACTAGCGGGGGCACTGAGACCCAGTACTTC. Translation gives CASKTSGGTETQYF.

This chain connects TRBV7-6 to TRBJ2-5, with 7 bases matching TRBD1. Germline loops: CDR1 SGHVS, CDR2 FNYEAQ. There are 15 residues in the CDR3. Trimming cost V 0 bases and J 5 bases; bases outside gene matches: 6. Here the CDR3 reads CASSLAGGGGETQYF. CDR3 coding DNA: TGTGCCAGCAGCTTAGCAGGGGGCGGCGGGGAGACCCAGTACTTC.

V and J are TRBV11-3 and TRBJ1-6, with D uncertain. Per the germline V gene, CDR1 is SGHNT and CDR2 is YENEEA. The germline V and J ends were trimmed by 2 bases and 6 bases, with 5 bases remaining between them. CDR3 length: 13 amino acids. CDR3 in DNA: TGTGCCAGCAGCTTATGGGGTAATTCACCCCTCCACTTT. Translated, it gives CASSLWGNSPLHF.

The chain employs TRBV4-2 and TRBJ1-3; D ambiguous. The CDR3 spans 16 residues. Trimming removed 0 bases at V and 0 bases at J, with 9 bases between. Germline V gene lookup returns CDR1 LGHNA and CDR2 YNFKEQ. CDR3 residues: CASSQDGSSSGNTIYF. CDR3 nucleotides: TGTGCCAGCAGCCAAGATGGGAGCAGCTCTGGAAACACCATATATTTT.

Here the CDR3 DNA reads TGTGCCAGCAGCTTGGACAATGAGCAGTTCTTC. Amino acid sequence: CASSLDNEQFF. The J gene is TRBJ2-1, the V gene TRBV7-9; D call uncertain. Trimming removed 3 bases from V and 5 bases from J, with 2 bases in between. CDR3 size: 11 residues. From germline, CDR1 is SEHNR and CDR2 FQNEAQ (reference sequence).

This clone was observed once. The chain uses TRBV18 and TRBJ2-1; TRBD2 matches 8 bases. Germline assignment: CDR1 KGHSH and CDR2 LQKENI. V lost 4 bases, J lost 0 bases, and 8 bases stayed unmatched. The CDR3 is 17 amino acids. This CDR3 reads CASSRTGGTGSYNEQFF. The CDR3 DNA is TGTGCCAGCTCACGGACGGGGGGGACCGGCTCCTACAATGAGCAGTTCTTC. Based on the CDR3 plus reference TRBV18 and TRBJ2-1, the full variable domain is NAGVMQNPRHLVRRRGQEARLRCSPMKGHSHVYWYRQLPEEGLKFMVYLQKENIIDESGMPKERFSAEFPKEGPSILRIQQVVRGDSAAYFCASSRTGGTGSYNEQFFGPGTRLTVL.

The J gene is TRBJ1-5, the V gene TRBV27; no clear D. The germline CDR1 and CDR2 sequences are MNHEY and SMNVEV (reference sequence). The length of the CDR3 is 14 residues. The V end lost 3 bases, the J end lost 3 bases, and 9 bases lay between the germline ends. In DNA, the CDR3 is TGTGCCAGCAGTTTGGCGGGCCTCAATCAGCCCCAGCATTTT. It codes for CASSLAGLNQPQHF.

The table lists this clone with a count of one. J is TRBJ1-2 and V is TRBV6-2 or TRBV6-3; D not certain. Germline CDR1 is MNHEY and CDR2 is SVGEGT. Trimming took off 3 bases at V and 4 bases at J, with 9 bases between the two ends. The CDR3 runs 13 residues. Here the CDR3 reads CASSYADRYGYTF. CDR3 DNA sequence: TGTGCCAGCAGTTATGCGGACCGCTATGGCTACACCTTC.

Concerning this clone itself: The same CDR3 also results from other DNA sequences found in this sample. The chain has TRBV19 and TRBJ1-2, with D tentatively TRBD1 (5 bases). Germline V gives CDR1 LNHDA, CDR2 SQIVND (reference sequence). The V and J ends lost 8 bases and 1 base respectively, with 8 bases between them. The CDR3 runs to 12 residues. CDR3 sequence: CASGDRNYGYTF. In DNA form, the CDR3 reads TGTGCCAGTGGGGACCGTAACTATGGCTACACCTTC.

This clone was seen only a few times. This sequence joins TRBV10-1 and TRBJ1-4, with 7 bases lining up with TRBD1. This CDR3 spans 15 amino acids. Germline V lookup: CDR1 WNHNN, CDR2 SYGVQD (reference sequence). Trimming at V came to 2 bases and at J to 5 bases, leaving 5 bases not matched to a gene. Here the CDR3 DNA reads TGCGCCAGCAGTGAGATGGGCAGGGGGAATGAAAAACTGTTTTTT. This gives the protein CASSEMGRGNEKLFF.

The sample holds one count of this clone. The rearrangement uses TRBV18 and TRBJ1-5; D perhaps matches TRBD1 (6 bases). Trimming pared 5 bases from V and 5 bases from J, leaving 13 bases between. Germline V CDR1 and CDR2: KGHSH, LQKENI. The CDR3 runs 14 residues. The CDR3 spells CASSARDTHQPQHF. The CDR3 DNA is TGTGCCAGCTCAGCCCGGGACACCCATCAGCCCCAGCATTTT.